A single sample gave rise to the 9 T cell receptor beta chains below, sequenced in a study of cytomegalovirus exposure and HLA in healthy donors. PCR primers comprised 60 Vbeta and 13 Jbeta primers. Using immunoSEQ multiplex PCR, the repertoire was profiled, and TCRdb retains in-frame clones only, with some absent. This table holds about 110,000 clones, over 65% found once. Sequencing input: PBMCs. The receptor set was obtained from a woman aged 30 to 39 in good health and CMV-seronegative.

The chain uses TRBV28 and TRBJ1-5, with D maybe TRBD1 (5 bases). Trimming took 2 bases from V and 1 from J, leaving 9 bases between them. This CDR3 is 15 amino acids long. Germline V gene lookup returns CDR1 MDHEN and CDR2 SYDVKM. CDR3 bases: TGTGCCAGCAGTTTAATGGCAGGGAGCAATCAGCCCCAGCATTTT. Encoded protein: CASSLMAGSNQPQHF.

V is TRBV2 and J is TRBJ1-4; D possibly corresponds to TRBD1 (5 bases). The CDR3 loop spans 14 amino acids. Deletions cut 6 bases from V and 6 bases from J, with 14 bases between. The V gene's germline CDR1 is SNHLY and CDR2 FYNNEI. This CDR3 reads CASRQWGADEKLFF. CDR3 in DNA: TGTGCCAGCAGGCAATGGGGCGCGGATGAAAAACTGTTTTTT.

The chain is built from TRBV5-1 and TRBJ1-2, with a possible D match to TRBD1 (5 bases). From germline, CDR1 is SGHRS and CDR2 YFSETQ. CDR3 size: 14 residues. Trimming took off 0 bases at V and 0 bases at J, with 6 bases between the two ends. CDR3 DNA: TGCGCCAGCAGCTTGGAAGGGGCTAACTATGGCTACACCTTC. This sequence encodes CASSLEGANYGYTF. Variable domain in full (rest from reference TRBV5-1 and TRBJ1-2): KAGVTQTPRYLIKTRGQQVTLSCSPISGHRSVSWYQQTPGQGLQFLFEYFSETQRNKGNFPGRFSGRQFSNSRSEMNVSTLELGDSALYLCASSLEGANYGYTFGSGTRLTVV.

The gene calls are TRBV15 and TRBJ1-5; a weak D match, TRBD1 (5 bases). The CDR3 length is 15 residues. Trimming stripped 0 bases from V and 10 bases from J, with 16 bases between. The germline V gene encodes CDR1 LNHNV and CDR2 YYDKDF (reference sequence). The CDR3 is CATSRDAGDAQPQHF. CDR3 sequence (DNA): TGTGCCACCAGCAGAGATGCGGGGGACGCTCAACCCCAGCATTTT. The variable domain in full, completed from reference TRBV15 and TRBJ1-5, reads DAMVIQNPRYQVTQFGKPVTLSCSQTLNHNVMYWYQQKSSQAPKLLFHYYDKDFNNEADTPDNFQSRRPNTSFCFLDIRSPGLGDTAMYLCATSRDAGDAQPQHFGDGTRLSIL.

The V and J genes are TRBV2 and TRBJ1-5; 8 bases line up with TRBD1. Germline CDR1 and CDR2: SNHLY and FYNNEI. V lost 1 base to trimming and J lost 7 bases; unmatched junction nucleotides: 3. The length of the CDR3 is 14 residues. CDR3 loop: CASSEVWTGQPQHF. The CDR3 DNA follows: TGTGCCAGCAGTGAAGTTTGGACAGGGCAGCCCCAGCATTTT.

The gene calls are TRBV5-4 and TRBJ2-2, with TRBD1 matching over 8 bases. CDR3 size: 17 residues. Per the germline V gene, CDR1 is SGHNT and CDR2 is YYREEE (reference sequence). V dropped 0 bases and J dropped 1; count of bases not matched to a gene: 5. The CDR3 is CASSLDPGTGNTGELFF. The DNA of the CDR3 is TGTGCCAGCAGCTTGGACCCCGGGACAGGGAACACCGGGGAGCTGTTTTTT. The entire variable domain, with the rest obtained from reference TRBV5-4 and TRBJ2-2, is as follows: ETGVTQSPTHLIKTRGQQVTLRCSSQSGHNTVSWYQQALGQGPQFIFQYYREEENGRGNFPPRFSGLQFPNYSSELNVNALELDDSALYLCASSLDPGTGNTGELFFGEGSRLTVL.

This clone was recorded a few times. V gene TRBV19 combines with J gene TRBJ1-1; D ambiguous. Germline-derived CDR1 and CDR2 are LNHDA and SQIVND (reference sequence). The length of the CDR3 is 10 residues. CDR3 DNA sequence: TGTATTCGGGGGAACACTGAAGCTTTCTTT. Translated: CIRGNTEAFF.

This clone was seen repeatedly, ten times or more. The genes are TRBV4-1 and TRBJ1-5; possible D gene TRBD1, 6 bases. This CDR3 is built from 14 residues. V was trimmed by 3 bases and J by 7 bases, leaving 13 bases between them. The germline V gene encodes CDR1 MGHRA and CDR2 YSYEKL. In nucleotides, the CDR3 is TGCGCCAGCAGCCAGCCTGACAGGAACCAGCCCCAGCATTTT. Protein sequence: CASSQPDRNQPQHF.

The chain has TRBV20-1 and TRBJ2-7; D is unclear. V dropped 6 bases and J dropped 2 bases, with 5 bases sitting between them. Per the germline V gene, CDR1 is DFQATT and CDR2 is SNEGSKA (reference sequence). This CDR3 has 10 residues. DNA of the CDR3: TGCAGTGCCCAGACCTACGAGCAGTACTTC. Encoded protein: CSAQTYEQYF.